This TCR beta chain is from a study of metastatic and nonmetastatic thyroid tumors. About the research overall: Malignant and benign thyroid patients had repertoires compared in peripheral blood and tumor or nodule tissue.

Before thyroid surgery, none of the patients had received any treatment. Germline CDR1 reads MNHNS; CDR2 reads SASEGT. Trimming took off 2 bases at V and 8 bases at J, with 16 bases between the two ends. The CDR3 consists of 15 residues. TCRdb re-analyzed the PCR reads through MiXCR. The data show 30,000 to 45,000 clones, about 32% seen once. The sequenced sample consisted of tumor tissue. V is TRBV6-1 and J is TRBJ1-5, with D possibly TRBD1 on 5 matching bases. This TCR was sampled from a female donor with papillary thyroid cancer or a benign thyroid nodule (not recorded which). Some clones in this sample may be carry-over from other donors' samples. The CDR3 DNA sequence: TGTGCCAGCAGTGAATTCCGTCGGGGGACGAAGCCCCAGCATTTT. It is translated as CASSEFRRGTKPQHF.